The clone carrying this T cell receptor beta chain was seen a handful of times. The antigen remains undetermined. Patients were excluded for autoimmune disease history or systemic immunosuppression. The entry originates in a study of OX40 agonist ivuxolimab in advanced cancers. Study in general: There were three patients with partial responses, one having hepatocellular carcinoma and two cutaneous melanoma.

The CDR3 runs to 16 residues. From germline, CDR1 is SGHVS and CDR2 FQNEAQ. Trimming cost V 4 bases and J 0 bases; bases outside gene matches: 5. Study outcomes and limitations: The study did not work out the antigen specificity of the expanded peripheral T cells.

TCRdb's copy holds only in-frame clones and misses some; the assay was immunoSEQ multiplex PCR. This repertoire shows tens of thousands of clones, roughly 84% found once; its top ten account for about 27%. The chain employs TRBV7-8 and TRBJ1-3, with 8 nucleotides matching TRBD1. This material consisted of CD4+ or CD8+ T cells sorted from blood, taken in a trial of the OX40 agonist ivuxolimab. This TCR was sampled from an adult with an advanced solid tumor such as melanoma, head and neck, liver or kidney cancer. CDR3 coding DNA: TGTGCCAGCAGCTCGGGGACAGGTGGCTCTGGAAACACCATATATTTT. Its translation is CASSSGTGGSGNTIYF.